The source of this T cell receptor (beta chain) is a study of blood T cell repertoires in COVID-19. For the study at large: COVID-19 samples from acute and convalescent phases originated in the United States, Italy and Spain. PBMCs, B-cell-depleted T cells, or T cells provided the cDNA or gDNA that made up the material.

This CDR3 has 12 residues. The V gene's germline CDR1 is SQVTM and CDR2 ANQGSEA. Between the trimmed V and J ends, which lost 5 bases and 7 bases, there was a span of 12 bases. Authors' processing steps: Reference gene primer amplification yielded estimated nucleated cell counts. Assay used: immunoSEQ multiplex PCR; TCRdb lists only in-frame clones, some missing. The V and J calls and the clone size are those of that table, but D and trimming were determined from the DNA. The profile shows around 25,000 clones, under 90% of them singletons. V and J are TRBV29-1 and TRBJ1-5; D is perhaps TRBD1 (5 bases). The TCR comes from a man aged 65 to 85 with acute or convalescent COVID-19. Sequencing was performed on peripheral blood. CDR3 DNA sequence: TGCAGCGTTACCCAGGGAGGGCAGCCCCAGCATTTT. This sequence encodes CSVTQGGQPQHF.